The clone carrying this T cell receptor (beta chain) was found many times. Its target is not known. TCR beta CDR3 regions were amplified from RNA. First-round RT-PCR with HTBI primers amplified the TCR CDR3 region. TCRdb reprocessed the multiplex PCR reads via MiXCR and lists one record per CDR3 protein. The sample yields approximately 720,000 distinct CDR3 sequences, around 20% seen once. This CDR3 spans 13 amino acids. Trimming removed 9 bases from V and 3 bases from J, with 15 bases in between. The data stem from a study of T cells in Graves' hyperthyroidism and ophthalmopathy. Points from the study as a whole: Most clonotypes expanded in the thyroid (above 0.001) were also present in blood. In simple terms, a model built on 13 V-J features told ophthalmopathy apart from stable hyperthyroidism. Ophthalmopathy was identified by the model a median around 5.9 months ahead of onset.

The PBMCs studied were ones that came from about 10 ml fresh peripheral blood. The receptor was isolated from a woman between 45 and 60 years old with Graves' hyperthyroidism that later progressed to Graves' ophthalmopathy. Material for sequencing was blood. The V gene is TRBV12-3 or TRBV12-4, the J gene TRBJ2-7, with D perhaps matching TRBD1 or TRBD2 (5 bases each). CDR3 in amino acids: CASNRDGVYEQYF. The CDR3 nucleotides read TGTGCCAGTAACCGGGACGGAGTCTACGAGCAGTACTTC.